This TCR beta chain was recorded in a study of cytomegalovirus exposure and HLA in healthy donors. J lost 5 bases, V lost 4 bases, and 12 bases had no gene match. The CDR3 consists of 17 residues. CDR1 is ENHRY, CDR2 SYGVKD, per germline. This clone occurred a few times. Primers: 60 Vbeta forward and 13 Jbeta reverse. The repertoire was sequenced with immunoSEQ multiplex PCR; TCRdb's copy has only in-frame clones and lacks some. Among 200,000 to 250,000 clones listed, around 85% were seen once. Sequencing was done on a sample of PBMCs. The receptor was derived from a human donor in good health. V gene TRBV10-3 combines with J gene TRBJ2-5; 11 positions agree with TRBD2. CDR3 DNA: TGTGCCATCAGTGGTAAACCGGGACTAGCGGCACTGGAGACCCAGTACTTC. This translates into CAISGKPGLAALETQYF.